The T cell receptor (beta chain) under discussion was sequenced for a study of T-cell memory formation after mild COVID-19. Study-level findings and limits: CM and EM subsets held most contracting CD4+ clones; EMRA held CD8+ ones. A balance of CD4 and CD8 characterized clones contracting day 15 to 85, whereas later expanders leaned CD4+.

Each CDR3 protein gets one entry after TCRdb re-called the 5' RACE reads with MiXCR. The table has 250,000 or so distinct CDR3 sequences, approximately 18% seen once. The trim removed 4 bases at V and 0 bases at J, leaving 2 bases unmatched. CDR3 length: 14 amino acids. Concerning this clonotype: Its target is not known.

This chain links TRBV12-3 or TRBV12-4 with TRBJ1-2; 7 bases line up with TRBD1. The sequenced sample consisted of PBMCs or a T cell subset sorted from them (not recorded which). This sequence originates from a man between 18 and 35 years old who had mild COVID-19 (a few samples of this study predate the infection). Cell type and time point are not known. As DNA, the CDR3 is TGTGCCAGCAGTTGGACAGGAACTAACTATGGCTACACCTTC. This gives the protein CASSWTGTNYGYTF.